This T cell receptor beta chain appears in the sequencing data of a study of response to subunit inactivated influenza vaccine. MiXCR, run by TCRdb on the RT-PCR reads, gives a single entry per CDR3 protein. The sample holds around 200,000 distinct CDR3 sequences, about a tenth seen once. General study findings and limits: The study's authors posited that every seasonal influenza vaccination enlists few new T cells.

This clonotype was seen more than once but under ten times. The antigen is undetermined. The ends lost 7 bases at V and 2 bases at J; junction bases unmatched: 6. CDR3 size: 15 residues. The material sequenced was non-naive T cells sorted from PBMCs, taken on the day of vaccination. The clonotype comes from a man aged 50 to 59 who received an inactivated influenza vaccine. The chain couples TRBV12-3 or TRBV12-4 to TRBJ2-1; 9 nucleotides align to TRBD1. CDR3 sequence reads: CASITGGSTYNEQFF. The DNA for the CDR3 is TGTGCCAGCATCACAGGGGGCTCGACCTACAATGAGCAGTTCTTC.